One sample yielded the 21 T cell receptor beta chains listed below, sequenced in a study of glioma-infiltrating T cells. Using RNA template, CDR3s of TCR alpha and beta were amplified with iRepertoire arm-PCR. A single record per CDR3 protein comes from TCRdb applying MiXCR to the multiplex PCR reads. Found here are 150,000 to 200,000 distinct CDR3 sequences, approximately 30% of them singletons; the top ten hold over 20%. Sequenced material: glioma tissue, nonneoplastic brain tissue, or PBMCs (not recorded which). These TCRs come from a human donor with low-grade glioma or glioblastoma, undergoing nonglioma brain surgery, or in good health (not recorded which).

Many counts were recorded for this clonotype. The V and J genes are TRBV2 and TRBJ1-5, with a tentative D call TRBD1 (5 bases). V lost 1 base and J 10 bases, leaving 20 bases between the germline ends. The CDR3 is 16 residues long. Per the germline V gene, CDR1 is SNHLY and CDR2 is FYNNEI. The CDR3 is CASSEVGPSLSDPQHF. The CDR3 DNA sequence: TGTGCCAGCAGTGAAGTGGGGCCGTCCCTAAGCGATCCCCAGCATTTT.

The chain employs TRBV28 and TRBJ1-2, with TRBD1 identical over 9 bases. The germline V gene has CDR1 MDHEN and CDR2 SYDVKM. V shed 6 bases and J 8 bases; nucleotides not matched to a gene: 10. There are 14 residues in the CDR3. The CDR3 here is CASRLWGQGEGYTF. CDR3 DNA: TGTGCCAGCAGACTATGGGGACAGGGAGAGGGCTACACCTTC.

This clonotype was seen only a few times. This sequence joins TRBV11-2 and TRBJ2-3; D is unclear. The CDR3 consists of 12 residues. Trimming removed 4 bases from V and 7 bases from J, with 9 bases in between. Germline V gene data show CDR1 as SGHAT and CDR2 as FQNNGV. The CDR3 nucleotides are TGTGCCAGCAGCTCGGACCCAAATACGCAGTATTTT. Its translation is CASSSDPNTQYF.

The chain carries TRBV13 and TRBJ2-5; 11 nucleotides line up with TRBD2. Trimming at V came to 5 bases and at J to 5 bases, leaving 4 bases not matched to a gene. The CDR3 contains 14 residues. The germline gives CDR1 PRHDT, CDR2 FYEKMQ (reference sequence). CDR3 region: CASSETSGEETQYF. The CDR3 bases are TGTGCCAGCAGCGAGACTAGCGGGGAGGAGACCCAGTACTTC.

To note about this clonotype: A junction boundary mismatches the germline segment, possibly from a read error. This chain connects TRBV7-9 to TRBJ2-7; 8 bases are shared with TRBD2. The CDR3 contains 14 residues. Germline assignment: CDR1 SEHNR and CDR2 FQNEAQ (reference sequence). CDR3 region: CASSVASGYYEQYF. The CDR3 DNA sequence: TGTGCCAGCAGCGTAGCTAGCGGGTACTACGAGCAGTACTTC.

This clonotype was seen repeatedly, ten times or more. CDR3 sequence reads: CATKGAREAFF. In DNA form, the CDR3 reads TGCGCCACCAAGGGGGCGCGAGAAGCTTTCTTT. This chain uses TRBV10-2 with TRBJ1-1; TRBD1 matches at 7 bases. Losses at the gene ends were 10 bases for V and 8 bases for J; bases not matched to a gene: 7. The germline CDR1 and CDR2 sequences are WSHSY and SAAADI. This CDR3 region has 11 residues.

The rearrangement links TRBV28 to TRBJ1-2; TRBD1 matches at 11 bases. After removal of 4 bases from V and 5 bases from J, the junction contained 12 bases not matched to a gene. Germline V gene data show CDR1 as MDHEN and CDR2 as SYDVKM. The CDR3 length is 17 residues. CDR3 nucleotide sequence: TGTGCCAGCAGTTCTCTGGGGACAGGGGGAGATGGGTATGGCTACACCTTC. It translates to CASSSLGTGGDGYGYTF.

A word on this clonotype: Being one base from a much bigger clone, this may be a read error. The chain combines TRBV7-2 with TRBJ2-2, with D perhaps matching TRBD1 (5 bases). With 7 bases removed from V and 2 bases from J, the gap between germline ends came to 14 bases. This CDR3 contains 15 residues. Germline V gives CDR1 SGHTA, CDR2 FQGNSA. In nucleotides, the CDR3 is TGTGCCAGCATCCTCAAGACAGACAACACCGGGGAGCTGTTTTTT. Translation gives CASILKTDNTGELFF.

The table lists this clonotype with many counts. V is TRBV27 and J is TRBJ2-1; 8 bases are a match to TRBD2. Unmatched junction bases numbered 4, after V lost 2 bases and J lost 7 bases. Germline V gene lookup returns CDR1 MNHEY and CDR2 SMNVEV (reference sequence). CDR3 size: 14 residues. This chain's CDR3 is CASSLAGLGNEQFF. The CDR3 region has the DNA TGTGCCAGCAGTTTAGCGGGACTAGGGAATGAGCAGTTCTTC.

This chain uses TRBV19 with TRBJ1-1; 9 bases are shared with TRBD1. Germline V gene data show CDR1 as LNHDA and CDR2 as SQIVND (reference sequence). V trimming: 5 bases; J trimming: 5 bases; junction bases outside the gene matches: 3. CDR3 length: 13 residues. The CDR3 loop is CASSLQGATEAFF. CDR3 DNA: TGTGCCAGTAGTCTACAGGGGGCGACTGAAGCTTTCTTT.

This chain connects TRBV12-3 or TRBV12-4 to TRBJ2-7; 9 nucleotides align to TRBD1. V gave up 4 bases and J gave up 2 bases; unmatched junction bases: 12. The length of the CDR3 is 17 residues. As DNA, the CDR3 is TGTGCCAGCAGTTCGGGATGGGCCGGGACAGGGACCTACGAGCAGTACTTC. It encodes CASSSGWAGTGTYEQYF.

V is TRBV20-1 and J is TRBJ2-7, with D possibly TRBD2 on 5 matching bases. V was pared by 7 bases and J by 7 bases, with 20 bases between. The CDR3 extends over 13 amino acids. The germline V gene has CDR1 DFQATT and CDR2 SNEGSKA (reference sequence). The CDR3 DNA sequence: TGCAGTGAGGTGACCAGCGGCAACAATGAGCAGTACTTC. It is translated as CSEVTSGNNEQYF.

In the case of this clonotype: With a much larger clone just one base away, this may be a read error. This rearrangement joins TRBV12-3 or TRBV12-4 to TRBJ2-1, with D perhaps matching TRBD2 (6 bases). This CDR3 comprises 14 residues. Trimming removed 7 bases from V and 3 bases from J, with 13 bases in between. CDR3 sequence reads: CASIWGENYNEQFF. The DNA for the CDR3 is TGTGCCAGCATCTGGGGGGAGAACTACAATGAGCAGTTCTTC.

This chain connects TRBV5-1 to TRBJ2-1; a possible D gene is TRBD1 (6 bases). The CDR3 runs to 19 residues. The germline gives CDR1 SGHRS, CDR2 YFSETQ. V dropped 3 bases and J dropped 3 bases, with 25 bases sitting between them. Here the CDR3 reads CASSSGRRTRGSNYNEQFF. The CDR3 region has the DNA TGCGCCAGCAGCTCCGGTAGGCGGACCAGGGGCTCAAACTACAATGAGCAGTTCTTC.

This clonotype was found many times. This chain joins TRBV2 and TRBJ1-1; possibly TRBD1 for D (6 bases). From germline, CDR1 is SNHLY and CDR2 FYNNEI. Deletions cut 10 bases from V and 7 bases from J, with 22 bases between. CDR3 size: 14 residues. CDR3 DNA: TGTGCCATTATGGGGTCGGGGACAAGTTATGAAGCTTTCTTT. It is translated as CAIMGSGTSYEAFF.

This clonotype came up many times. CDR3 nucleotides: TGTGCCAGCAGGGCCCCCGGGACACACACTGAAGCTTTCTTT. Amino acid sequence: CASRAPGTHTEAFF. V gene TRBV28 combines with J gene TRBJ1-1; maybe TRBD1 (6 bases). The CDR3 length is 14 residues. CDR1 and CDR2 from the germline V gene are MDHEN and SYDVKM. V lost 6 bases to trimming and J lost 3 bases, with 14 bases between them. The variable domain in full, completed from reference TRBV28 and TRBJ1-1, reads DVKVTQSSRYLVKRTGEKVFLECVQDMDHENMFWYRQDPGLGLRLIYFSYDVKMKEKGDIPEGYSVSREKKERFSLILESASTNQTSMYLCASRAPGTHTEAFFGQGTRLTVV.

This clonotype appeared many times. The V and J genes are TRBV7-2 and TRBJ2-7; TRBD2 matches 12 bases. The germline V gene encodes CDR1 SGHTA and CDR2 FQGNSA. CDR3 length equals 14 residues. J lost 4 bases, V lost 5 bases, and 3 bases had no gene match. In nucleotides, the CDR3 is TGTGCCAGCAGCCCCGGGACTAGCGGGTACGAGCAGTACTTC. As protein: CASSPGTSGYEQYF.

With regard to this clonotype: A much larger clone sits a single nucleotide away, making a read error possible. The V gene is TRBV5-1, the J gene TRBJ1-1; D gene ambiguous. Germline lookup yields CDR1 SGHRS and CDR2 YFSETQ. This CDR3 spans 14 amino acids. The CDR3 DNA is TGCGCCAGCAGCTTAAACCCCTCGAACATTGAAGCTTTCTTT. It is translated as CASSLNPSNIEAFF.

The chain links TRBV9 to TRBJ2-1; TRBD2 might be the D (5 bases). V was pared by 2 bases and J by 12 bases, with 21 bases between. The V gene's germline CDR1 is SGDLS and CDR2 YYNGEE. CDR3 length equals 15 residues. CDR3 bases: TGTGCCAGCAGCGTCAACGAGGCTAGAGGAGGCAGGCAGTTCTTC. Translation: CASSVNEARGGRQFF. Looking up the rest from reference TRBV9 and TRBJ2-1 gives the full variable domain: DSGVTQTPKHLITATGQRVTLRCSPRSGDLSVYWYQQSLDQGLQFLIQYYNGEERAKGNILERFSAQQFPDLHSELNLSSLELGDSALYFCASSVNEARGGRQFFGPGTRLTVL.

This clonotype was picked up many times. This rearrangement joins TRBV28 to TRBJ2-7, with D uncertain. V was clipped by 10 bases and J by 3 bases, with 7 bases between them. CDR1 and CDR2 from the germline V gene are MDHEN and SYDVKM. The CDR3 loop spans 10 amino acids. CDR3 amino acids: CATRFYEQYF. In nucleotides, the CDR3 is TGTGCCACCAGGTTCTACGAGCAGTACTTC.

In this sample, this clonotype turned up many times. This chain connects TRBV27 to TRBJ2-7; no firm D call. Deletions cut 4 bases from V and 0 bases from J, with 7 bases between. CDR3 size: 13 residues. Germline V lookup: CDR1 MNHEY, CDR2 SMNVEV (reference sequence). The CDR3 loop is CASSYQDSYEQYF. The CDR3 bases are TGTGCCAGCAGTTACCAGGACTCCTACGAGCAGTACTTC.